This entry is about one TCR beta chain. The antigen it binds to is not known. Per-base qualities were not stored, and no clone one base away is much larger. The data originate from a study of siplizumab effects on memory and regulatory T cells (dated by TCRdb to 2018 to 2020). Background for the entire study: The effect of the anti-CD2 antibody siplizumab on alloreactive T-cell subsets was examined in allogeneic mixed lymphocyte reactions constructed from human PBMCs.

Sorted unstimulated T cells and proliferating T cells recovered from mixed lymphocyte reactions underwent TCRbeta CDR3 sequencing. Fresh whole blood from approximately ten HLA-typed healthy donors was used to isolate PBMCs. What the work shows at the level of the full study, not this receptor alone: Roughly 75-97% of proliferating CD4+ or CD8+ clones could not be assigned a naive or memory phenotype. Of the alloreactive CD4+ clones that could be mapped, the Treg-derived share averaged roughly 73% with siplizumab compared with under 35% in control reactions. Because sequences at frequencies below about 10^-5 were poorly captured, only a minor fraction of alloreactive clones could be mapped back to unstimulated subsets. Unstimulated naive T cells appeared to be more diverse than memory T cells, and naive cells seemed to make a substantial contribution to the alloresponse. No functional confirmation was obtained for the suppressive function of proliferating Tregs from siplizumab cultures. The cumulative frequency of alloreactive sequences traceable to unstimulated CD4+ memory T cells was significantly reduced by siplizumab.

The library was obtained by the immunoSEQ multiplex PCR assay. Each sample had about 10^5 TCR templates assayed by the deep sequencing platform. Genomic DNA extracted from sorted T cells was used for TCRbeta CDR3 sequencing. Per the original workflow: The R programming language was used for clonal analysis of the TCRbeta CDR3 data. Unstimulated samples were compared with post-reaction CFSE-low samples to define alloreactive CD4+ and CD8+ clones. Alloreactive CD4+ clones were assigned to regulatory or non-regulatory origin by matching sequences to sorted unstimulated Treg and non-Treg repertoires. TCRdb carries this immuneACCESS record with in-frame sequences only. Its versions omit some clonotypes, under half of them owing to an unresolved V gene in the studies checked, with the rest unexplained. The V and J calls and clone size come from that table; D and trimming were worked out from the DNA. This sample lists 60,000 or so clones; over 85% were detected once. The top ten constitute about 40% of the sample.

The sequenced material came from CD8+ T cells sorted from blood. The sequence was collected from a human donor in good health.

The nucleotides read TGTGCCAGCAGCACAGGGACAGTCACCTATGAAAAACTGTTTTTT. The resulting protein is CASSTGTVTYEKLFF. The chain joins TRBV9 to TRBJ1-4; 7 bases in the junction line up with TRBD1. Relative to germline, V is missing 4 bases and J is missing 6 bases, with 9 bases of the junction outside any gene match. CDR1 and CDR2 (SGDLS, YYNGEE) derive from the germline V gene. Spanning cysteine to phenylalanine, the CDR3 consists of 15 amino acids. Of all the DNA, just the CDR3 is kept, 45 bases in frame from base 1.